This T cell receptor beta chain came from a study of early T cells in non-severe SARS-CoV-2 infection. This clonotype has a handful of counts. The CDR3 consists of 15 residues. Germline V gives CDR1 SGHTA, CDR2 FQGNSA. The V and J ends lost 5 bases and 4 bases, in that order; junction bases with no gene match: 8. Attachment of unique molecular identifiers to individual cDNA molecules was performed. One entry per CDR3 protein results from TCRdb running MiXCR on the 5' RACE reads. The table lists 84,000 or so distinct CDR3 sequences, 13% to 15% of them singletons. The sequencing input was whole blood. The TCR comes from an adult who was a healthcare worker with PCR-confirmed SARS-CoV-2 infection or an uninfected control (not recorded which). This chain joins TRBV7-2 and TRBJ2-3; TRBD1 matches 8 bases. CDR3 sequence: CASSRWTGISDTQYF. Written as DNA, the CDR3 is TGTGCCAGCAGCCGCTGGACAGGGATATCAGATACGCAGTATTTT.